The clone carrying this TCR beta chain has at least ten counts. The antigen is undetermined. This specimen comes from a study of CD8+CD57+ T cells in acquired aplastic anemia. Study context: Average DNA yield from sorted CD4+ and CD8+ cells was approximately 3.2 ug. There were 9.5 million to 13 million reads, on average, for CD4+ cells from healthy donors. Points from the study as a whole: The same twenty-nine CD8+ CDR3 sequences occurred in patients and in controls. Significant differences in CD8+ Simpson's diversity were not observed between patients and controls.

Profiling of TCR beta VDJ combinations and CDR3 sequences used genomic DNA as template. From the reads, TCRdb called clonotypes with MiXCR, one entry per CDR3 protein. The sample lists 200,000 to 250,000 distinct CDR3 sequences, over 60% occurring once. The CDR3 length is 13 residues. The ends were cut back, 8 bases at V and 0 bases at J, with 7 bases in the middle. Germline-derived CDR1 and CDR2 are MNHNY and SVGAGI (reference sequence). This sequence was found in a human donor in good health. The sample taken for sequencing was sorted CD4+, CD8+, or CD8+CD57+ T cells (not recorded which) from PBMCs. The genes are TRBV6-6 and TRBJ2-2; D gene uncertain. The CDR3 here is CASGKANTGELFF. The CDR3 DNA reads TGTGCCAGCGGTAAAGCGAACACCGGGGAGCTGTTTTTT.